This T cell receptor beta chain was sequenced during a study of beta chain features in type 1 diabetes (dated by TCRdb to the late 2010s). Context from the whole study: Mean age, gender distribution, total cell number and subset yield were not different between patients and healthy donors. A total of over 90,000,000 sorted cells were examined across all samples, and a strong correlation was observed between cell number per subset and RNA yield. In the study, TCRB repertoires of sorted circulating CD4+ T cell subsets from recently diagnosed type 1 diabetes patients were compared with those of matched healthy donors. Regulatory and stem cell-like memory subsets were isolated from only 8 patients and roughly 8 healthy donors, whereas naive and central memory subsets came from all 28 donors.

Each donor gave one peripheral blood draw, roughly 110 mL on average, collected into heparinised tubes. Naive, central memory, regulatory and stem cell-like memory CD4+ T cells were sorted on a BD FACSAria II using a panel including CD45RO, CCR7, CD25, CD127, CD95 and CD27. Every sorted population had a purity above 95%. PBMCs were separated immediately by Lymphoprep density gradient centrifugation and were stained directly, without being cultured. Samples were stained and sorted in pairs, with one healthy donor and one patient per experiment, so that batch effects were minimized. The germline V gene gives CDR1 as SQVTM and CDR2 as ANQGSEA. From its cysteine to its phenylalanine, the CDR3 spans 12 amino acids. Only the CDR3 DNA stays, 36 bases, in frame from base 1. Unmatched junction bases come to 6, with V trimmed by 5 bases and J by 9 bases. Remarks on this clone: This receptor's antigen is unknown. Base-call qualities are not available, and no considerably larger clone is one nucleotide away.

The research as a whole found: Shorter templates might have been favored by PCR, but patient and control samples were amplified and corrected together, so both groups would have been affected equally by any skew. Naive, central memory and regulatory TCRB repertoires appeared to be more alike among patients than among healthy donors. A moderate but significant shortening of TCRB CDR3 length was observed in type 1 diabetes patients in all four CD4+ subsets. Sequencing cDNA rather than genomic DNA could over-represent highly expressing activated cells, although activation and CD3 levels did not differ between groups. Patients with type 1 diabetes made fewer insertions and deleted more nucleotides at VDJ recombination sites, implying thymic rearrangement abnormalities. Because the HLA sub-analyses included only small numbers of individuals, any influence of HLA type on TCRB rearrangement was left unresolved.

The entire amount of isolated RNA was reverse transcribed using the High Capacity cDNA Reverse Transcription Kit, so the sequenced TCRB transcripts were expressed ones. Naive, central memory and regulatory T cell samples underwent deep immunoSEQ sequencing, averaging about 3.57 million total reads per sample. Sorted cells were lysed in RLT buffer, and RNA was extracted using DNase-treated RNeasy Micro or Mini kits according to cell number. Each cell subset was processed on its own to prevent cross-contamination, while patient and healthy donor samples were processed together. Using the immunoSEQ multiplex PCR, TCRB sequences were amplified from cDNA into 87-bp fragments spanning the CDR3 region. Amplicons were sequenced on the Illumina HiSeq platform. The authors' pipeline ran thus. PCR bias was corrected computationally using synthetic template baselines, and reads within Hamming distance 2 were collapsed, with unmergeable singletons discarded. Reads were aligned against IMGT to assign V, D and J genes, CDR3 length and insertions or deletions at six rearrangement sites. Within each subset, clonotype counts were normalized to sorted cell number, after which true diversity and Gini coefficients were computed with the tcR R package. Repertoire sharing was quantified using the overlap coefficient calculated on TCRB nucleotide sequences. TCRdb stores this immuneACCESS table with in-frame sequences only. Part of the clones is absent; in the studies checked, under half of the shortfall reflects unresolved V genes, and no reason is known for the rest. V, J and clone size are those of that table, while D and trimming were read from the DNA. Recorded for this sample are around 70,000 clones; 45% to 50% of them occurred a single time. The biggest ten clones account for roughly 0.7% of the sample.

The chain is encoded by TRBV29-1 joined to TRBJ2-1; 8 central nucleotides agree with TRBD1. The receptor was isolated from a man younger than 40 with type 1 diabetes. What was sequenced was central memory CD4+ T cells from blood. DNA sequence: TGCAGCGTTCTTCAGGGGGCCGGTGAGCAGTTCTTC. Translated, this is CSVLQGAGEQFF.